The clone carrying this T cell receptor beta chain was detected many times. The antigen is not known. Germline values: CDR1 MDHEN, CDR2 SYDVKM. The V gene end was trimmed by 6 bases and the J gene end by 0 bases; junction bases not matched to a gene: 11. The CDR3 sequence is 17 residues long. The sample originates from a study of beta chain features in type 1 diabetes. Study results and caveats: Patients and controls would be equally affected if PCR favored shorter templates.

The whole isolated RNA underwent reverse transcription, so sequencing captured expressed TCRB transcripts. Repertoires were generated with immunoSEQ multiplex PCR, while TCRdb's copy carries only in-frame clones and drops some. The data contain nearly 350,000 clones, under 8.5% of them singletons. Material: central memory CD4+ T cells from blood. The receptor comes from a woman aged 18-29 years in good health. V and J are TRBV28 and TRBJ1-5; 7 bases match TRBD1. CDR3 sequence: CASRLSTGRYSNQPQHF. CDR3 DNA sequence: TGTGCCAGCAGGCTGTCGACAGGGAGGTATAGCAATCAGCCCCAGCATTTT.